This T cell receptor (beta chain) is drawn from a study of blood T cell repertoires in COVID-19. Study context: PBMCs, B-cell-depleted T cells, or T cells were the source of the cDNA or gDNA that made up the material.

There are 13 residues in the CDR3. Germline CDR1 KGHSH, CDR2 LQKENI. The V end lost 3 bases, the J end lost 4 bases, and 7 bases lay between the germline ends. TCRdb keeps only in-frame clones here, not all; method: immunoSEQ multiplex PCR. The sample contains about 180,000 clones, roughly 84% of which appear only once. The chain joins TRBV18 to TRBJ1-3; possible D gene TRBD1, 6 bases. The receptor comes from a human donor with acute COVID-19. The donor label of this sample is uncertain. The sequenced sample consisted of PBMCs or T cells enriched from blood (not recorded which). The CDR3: CASSPGQGNTIYF. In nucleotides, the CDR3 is TGTGCCAGCTCACCTGGACAGGGAAACACCATATATTTT.